This passage covers 26 T cell receptor beta chains from one sample sequenced in a study of a mutant IDH1 vaccine in newly diagnosed glioma. The antigens these receptors bind are not known. This table comes from immunoSEQ multiplex PCR, and its TCRdb copy is limited to in-frame clones, with some not included. Of fewer than 70,000 clones in the sample, about 84% were seen once. The time point was: week 11, during vaccination. Alongside topical imiquimod, each dose of vaccine comprised 300 ug of mutant IDH1 20-mer peptide. Sequencing was performed on PBMCs, taken from a glioma patient whose treatment included an IDH1 peptide vaccine. These receptors were collected from a man aged 30 to 39 with glioma.

The table lists this clone with a few counts. Different DNA sequences within this sample yield the same CDR3. The gene calls are TRBV5-1 and TRBJ1-1; no definite D call. V was clipped by 4 bases and J by 0 bases, with 10 bases between them. Germline V CDR1 and CDR2: SGHRS, YFSETQ. The CDR3 consists of 14 residues. In nucleotides, the CDR3 is TGCGCCAGCAGCCCCGACACTTTGAACACTGAAGCTTTCTTT. This translates into CASSPDTLNTEAFF.

The chain carries TRBV27 and TRBJ2-1, with D unclear. Germline V gene data show CDR1 as MNHEY and CDR2 as SMNVEV (reference sequence). This CDR3 region has 13 residues. Deletions cut 4 bases from V and 4 bases from J, with 8 bases between. CDR3 sequence (DNA): TGTGCCAGCAGTTCATCCCCATACAATGAGCAGTTCTTC. Translated: CASSSSPYNEQFF.

This chain links TRBV28 with TRBJ2-7; 8 positions match TRBD2. After removal of 7 bases from V and 0 bases from J, the junction contained 11 bases not matched to a gene. The length of the CDR3 is 16 residues. Germline V gives CDR1 MDHEN, CDR2 SYDVKM. The CDR3 loop is CASTYSGGLFSYEQYF. The CDR3 DNA reads as TGTGCCAGCACCTACTCGGGGGGGCTCTTCTCCTACGAGCAGTACTTC.

CDR3 coding DNA: TGCAGTCTTCCTCAGCGGGGGGAGCAGTACTTC. This codes for CSLPQRGEQYF. This chain joins TRBV20-1 and TRBJ2-7; 8 bases fit TRBD2. Losses at the gene ends were 8 bases for V and 7 bases for J; bases not matched to a gene: 7. Germline V lookup: CDR1 DFQATT, CDR2 SNEGSKA (reference sequence). The CDR3 has 11 residues.

J is TRBJ2-1 and V is TRBV5-6; 10 bases fit TRBD1. V dropped 4 bases and J dropped 6; count of bases not matched to a gene: 10. Per the germline V gene, CDR1 is SGHDT and CDR2 is YYEEEE. CDR3 length: 16 residues. The CDR3 DNA reads as TGTGCCAGCAGCACAACCGGGACAGGGGCGATCAATGAGCAGTTCTTC. This encodes CASSTTGTGAINEQFF.

CDR3 sequence reads: CASSLSGGAYNEQFF. CDR3 sequence (DNA): TGTGCCAGCAGCTTAAGCGGGGGGGCCTACAATGAGCAGTTCTTC. This chain joins TRBV11-2 and TRBJ2-1; 10 bases agree with TRBD2. The J segment lost 2 bases and the V segment lost 2 bases, leaving 0 bases of the junction unmatched. CDR1 and CDR2 (germline): SGHAT, FQNNGV. This CDR3 region has 15 residues. Filled out from reference TRBV11-2 and TRBJ2-1, the complete variable domain reads EAGVAQSPRYKIIEKRQSVAFWCNPISGHATLYWYQQILGQGPKLLIQFQNNGVVDDSQLPKDRFSAERLKGVDSTLKIQPAKLEDSAVYLCASSLSGGAYNEQFFGPGTRLTVL.

A word on this clone: Other DNA sequences of this sample code for an identical CDR3. The chain recombines TRBV2 with TRBJ1-2; D ambiguous. Trimming shortened V by 5 bases and J by 1 base, and 5 bases separated the two germline ends. This CDR3 has 12 amino acids. From germline, CDR1 is SNHLY and CDR2 FYNNEI. In DNA form, the CDR3 reads TGTGCCAGCAGTATGGATAACTATGGCTACACCTTC. As protein: CASSMDNYGYTF.

The gene calls are TRBV7-6 and TRBJ1-4; D is unresolved. V was cut by 4 bases and J by 3 bases, with 6 bases left in between. Germline values: CDR1 SGHVS, CDR2 FNYEAQ. The CDR3 runs to 13 residues. The CDR3 nucleotides are TGTGCCAGCAGCTCCGGGCCTAATGAAAAACTGTTTTTT. It specifies CASSSGPNEKLFF. The full variable domain, completed using reference TRBV7-6 and TRBJ1-4, is GAGVSQSPRYKVTKRGQDVALRCDPISGHVSLYWYRQALGQGPEFLTYFNYEAQQDKSGLPNDRFSAERPEGSISTLTIQRTEQRDSAMYRCASSSGPNEKLFFGSGTQLSVL.

The chain links TRBV9 to TRBJ1-3; D perhaps matches TRBD1 (6 bases). Trimming shortened V by 3 bases and J by 2 bases, and 12 bases separated the two germline ends. Germline lookup yields CDR1 SGDLS and CDR2 YYNGEE. CDR3 length equals 15 residues. The CDR3 DNA follows: TGTGCCAGCAGCGAGTCAGGGGTGACTGGAAACACCATATATTTT. The encoded protein is CASSESGVTGNTIYF.

The chain links TRBV7-2 to TRBJ1-5; perhaps TRBD1 as D (6 bases). Germline V CDR1 and CDR2: SGHTA, FQGNSA. Trimming took 1 base from V and 8 from J, leaving 15 bases between them. The CDR3 is 15 residues long. The CDR3 coding sequence is TGTGCCAGCAGCTTAGACGGGGGGCGTTATGAGCCCCAGCATTTT. Translation: CASSLDGGRYEPQHF.

V usage is TRBV4-1 and J usage is TRBJ2-7; TRBD1 agrees at 10 bases. The CDR3 consists of 18 residues. CDR1 is MGHRA, CDR2 YSYEKL, per germline. V gave up 1 base and J gave up 4 bases; unmatched junction bases: 13. The CDR3, as DNA: TGCGCCAGCAGCCAAGCCCTTTCGTGGGACAGGGGTCGTTACGAGCAGTACTTC. The encoded protein is CASSQALSWDRGRYEQYF.

The chain has TRBV28 and TRBJ2-1; 9 bases map to TRBD2. This CDR3 is 16 amino acids long. J was trimmed by 8 bases and V by 5 bases; bases with no gene match: 13. CDR1 MDHEN and CDR2 SYDVKM come from the germline V gene. The CDR3 DNA reads TGTGCCAGCAGTAGGGCTAGCGGGGCCCCATGGGATGAGCAGTTCTTC. Protein sequence: CASSRASGAPWDEQFF.

Only one count was recorded for this clone. J is TRBJ1-2 and V is TRBV6-6; the match to TRBD1 covers 8 bases. The CDR3 has 15 residues. Losses at the gene ends were 6 bases for V and 4 bases for J; bases not matched to a gene: 10. The V gene's germline CDR1 is MNHNY and CDR2 SVGAGI (reference sequence). CDR3 sequence: CASRGTGTGSYGYTF. Written as DNA, the CDR3 is TGTGCCAGCAGGGGTACCGGGACAGGAAGCTATGGCTACACCTTC.

J is TRBJ2-3 and V is TRBV7-8, with D perhaps matching TRBD1 or TRBD2 (5 bases each). This CDR3 has 16 residues. Trimming shortened V by 5 bases and J by 5 bases, and 20 bases separated the two germline ends. Germline-derived CDR1 and CDR2 are SGHVS and FQNEAQ. The CDR3 protein is CASSPARRGAKDTQYF. The CDR3, as DNA: TGTGCCAGCAGCCCCGCGCGGAGAGGGGCTAAAGATACGCAGTATTTT. Drawing the rest from reference TRBV7-8 and TRBJ2-3, the complete variable domain is GAGVSQSPRYKVAKRGQDVALRCDPISGHVSLFWYQQALGQGPEFLTYFQNEAQLDKSGLPSDRFFAERPEGSVSTLKIQRTQQEDSAVYLCASSPARRGAKDTQYFGPGTRLTVL.

The rearrangement uses TRBV27 and TRBJ2-3, with 16 bases matching TRBD2. The CDR3 is 19 amino acids. The J segment lost 4 bases and the V segment lost 6 bases, leaving 13 bases of the junction unmatched. Germline V gene lookup returns CDR1 MNHEY and CDR2 SMNVEV (reference sequence). CDR3 bases: TGTGCCAGCAGCCACTTCGGGACTAGCGGGGGGGCCCCCGCAGATACGCAGTATTTT. This encodes CASSHFGTSGGAPADTQYF.

This chain joins TRBV11-2 and TRBJ2-7; D is ambiguous. CDR1 SGHAT and CDR2 FQNNGV come from the germline V gene. The CDR3 runs 12 residues. Between the trimmed V and J ends, which lost 3 bases and 2 bases, there was a span of 5 bases. The CDR3 nucleotides are TGTGCCAGCAGCTTCATCCCCTACGAGCAGTACTTC. Protein sequence: CASSFIPYEQYF.

The chain is built from TRBV28 and TRBJ2-1; TRBD2 is a possible D gene (6 bases). CDR3 size: 16 residues. CDR1 MDHEN and CDR2 SYDVKM come from the germline V gene. V was pared by 2 bases and J by 3 bases, with 14 bases between. The CDR3 here is CASSLRGLFVYNEQFF. The CDR3, as DNA: TGTGCCAGCAGTTTACGTGGACTATTTGTCTACAATGAGCAGTTCTTC.

The chain's CDR3 is CASSVGGRTNAEQYF. As DNA, the CDR3 is TGTGCCAGCAGCGTAGGGGGGAGGACGAATGCCGAGCAGTACTTC. V usage is TRBV9 and J usage is TRBJ2-7; D is possibly TRBD2 (6 bases). The CDR3 covers 15 residues. Trimming left V 0 bases short and J 6 bases short, with 16 bases between. Germline values: CDR1 SGDLS, CDR2 YYNGEE.

The chain employs TRBV16 and TRBJ1-2, with TRBD1 identical over 8 bases. Trimming cost V 2 bases and J 8 bases; bases outside gene matches: 13. CDR3 length: 16 residues. CDR1 is KGHSY, CDR2 FQNENV, per germline. CDR3 nucleotides: TGTGCCAGCAGCCAAACCGGGACAGGCTCCTCGGAGGGCTACACCTTC. Translating it yields CASSQTGTGSSEGYTF.

The chain employs TRBV7-9 and TRBJ1-1; D unclear. V lost 1 base to trimming and J lost 1 base, with 4 bases between them. Germline V CDR1 and CDR2: SEHNR, FQNEAQ (reference sequence). This CDR3 region has 13 residues. DNA for the CDR3: TGTGCCAGCAGCTTAGGTGAGAACACTGAAGCTTTCTTT. Protein: CASSLGENTEAFF. Based on the CDR3 plus reference TRBV7-9 and TRBJ1-1, the full variable domain is DTGVSQNPRHKITKRGQNVTFRCDPISEHNRLYWYRQTLGQGPEFLTYFQNEAQLEKSRLLSDRFSAERPKGSFSTLEIQRTEQGDSAMYLCASSLGENTEAFFGQGTRLTVV.

The chain uses TRBV6-4 and TRBJ2-1; possible D gene TRBD2, 5 bases. Trimming left V 2 bases short and J 0 bases short, with 5 bases between. There are 14 residues in the CDR3. CDR1 is MRHNA and CDR2 is SNTAGT in the germline V gene. Here the CDR3 reads CASSDGSSYNEQFF. The CDR3 coding sequence is TGTGCCAGCAGTGACGGGAGCTCCTACAATGAGCAGTTCTTC.

The J gene is TRBJ2-7, the V gene TRBV5-4, with 7 positions matching TRBD2. V was clipped by 3 bases and J by 0 bases; unmatched bases: 6. CDR1 and CDR2 (germline): SGHNT, YYREEE (reference sequence). The CDR3 contains 15 residues. CDR3 region: CASSWGGTFSYEQYF. Here the CDR3 DNA reads TGTGCCAGCAGCTGGGGGGGGACGTTCTCCTACGAGCAGTACTTC.

This clone came up a few times. The rearrangement uses TRBV2 and TRBJ1-5; D remains unclear. CDR3 length: 12 residues. Germline lookup yields CDR1 SNHLY and CDR2 FYNNEI. V lost 6 bases to trimming and J lost 4 bases, with 7 bases between them. CDR3 nucleotide sequence: TGTGCCAGCAGAGACGGGAATCAGCCCCAGCATTTT. Encoded protein: CASRDGNQPQHF. Full variable domain (missing parts from reference TRBV2 and TRBJ1-5): EPEVTQTPSHQVTQMGQEVILRCVPISNHLYFYWYRQILGQKVEFLVSFYNNEISEKSEIFDDQFSVERPDGSNFTLKIRSTKLEDSAMYFCASRDGNQPQHFGDGTRLSIL.

The V gene is TRBV19, the J gene TRBJ1-3, with D tentatively TRBD1 (5 bases). CDR3 length equals 15 residues. Germline V gives CDR1 LNHDA, CDR2 SQIVND (reference sequence). V was clipped by 5 bases and J by 3 bases, with 14 bases between them. CDR3 protein: CASSPPRGGGNTIYF. CDR3 bases: TGTGCCAGTAGTCCCCCCCGCGGGGGTGGAAACACCATATATTTT.

This clone has only one observation. The genes are TRBV10-3 and TRBJ2-3, with D perhaps TRBD1 (6 bases). CDR3 length: 14 amino acids. From germline, CDR1 is ENHRY and CDR2 SYGVKD. The germline V and J ends were trimmed by 0 bases and 6 bases, with 10 bases remaining between them. Here the CDR3 reads CAISESARGDTQYF. CDR3 nucleotides: TGTGCCATCAGTGAGTCCGCCAGGGGCGATACGCAGTATTTT.

The V call is TRBV19, the J call TRBJ2-7, with D perhaps TRBD1 or TRBD2 (6 bases each). The CDR3 extends over 15 amino acids. Per germline, CDR1 LNHDA and CDR2 SQIVND (reference sequence). V was pared by 3 bases and J by 4 bases, with 16 bases between. Here the CDR3 DNA reads TGTGCCAGTAGTATTTTACAGGGAGGAAAGTACGAGCAGTACTTC. Its translation is CASSILQGGKYEQYF. The whole variable domain, remainder taken from reference TRBV19 and TRBJ2-7, is DGGITQSPKYLFRKEGQNVTLSCEQNLNHDAMYWYRQDPGQGLRLIYYSQIVNDFQKGDIAEGYSVSREKKESFPLTVTSAQKNPTAFYLCASSILQGGKYEQYFGPGTRLTVT.